This T cell receptor (beta chain) stems from a study of metastatic and nonmetastatic thyroid tumors. Study as a whole: Across peripheral blood and tumor or nodule tissue samples taken from malignant and benign thyroid patients, the repertoires were compared with one another.

This clone was counted ten times or more. The germline gene is not matched at one end of the junction; a read error may be the cause. Patients had received no treatment of any kind before thyroid surgery. This CDR3 comprises 12 residues. In germline, CDR1 is SGHKS, CDR2 YYEKEE (reference sequence). Authors' methods: In papillary thyroid cancer, a distant-metastasis classifier was built using CDR3 differences across clinicopathological groups. With MiXCR, TCRdb called clones anew from the PCR reads. The V and J calls here are based on TCRdb, not the publication. In the table there are 35,000 to 50,000 clones, about a sixth of which are singletons.

The source is a female donor with papillary thyroid cancer or a benign thyroid nodule (not recorded which). Some clones in this sample may be carry-over from other donors' samples. V gene TRBV5-5 combines with J gene TRBJ1-2; 8 bases are shared with TRBD1. Sequencing was performed on tumor tissue. This chain's CDR3 is CANSWTGFGYTF. CDR3 DNA: TGTGCCAACAGCTGGACAGGGTTTGGCTACACCTTC.